The 12 T cell receptor beta chains below were found in one sample sequenced in a study of blood T cell repertoires in COVID-19. The assay was immunoSEQ multiplex PCR, and TCRdb's table has in-frame clones only and misses some. The profile shows about 170,000 clones, about four fifths of them singletons. The sample was PBMCs or T cells enriched from blood (not recorded which). Receptor source: a woman between 45 and 60 years old in a cohort exposed to, infected with or recovered from COVID-19 (not recorded which).

V and J are TRBV19 and TRBJ2-1, with TRBD2 matching 7 bases. Germline V gene lookup returns CDR1 LNHDA and CDR2 SQIVND (reference sequence). V was pared by 4 bases and J by 12 bases, with 18 bases of the junction left unmatched. The CDR3 totals 16 residues. Here the CDR3 reads CASSTGDYLSTRGQFF. CDR3 DNA: TGTGCCAGTAGTACCGGGGACTACCTCTCCACACGGGGGCAGTTCTTC.

The J gene is TRBJ2-3, the V gene TRBV3-1 (or the pseudogene TRBV3-2), with 8 positions matching TRBD2. Germline V CDR1 and CDR2: LGHDT, YNNKEL (reference sequence). V trimming: 1 base; J trimming: 3 bases; junction bases outside the gene matches: 6. This CDR3 has 16 residues. CDR3 residues: CASSQGQSGRTDTQYF. DNA of the CDR3: TGTGCCAGCAGCCAAGGCCAGAGCGGGAGAACAGATACGCAGTATTTT.

The chain is built from TRBV20-1 and TRBJ1-6; 8 bases are shared with TRBD1. The V segment lost 6 bases and the J segment 5 bases; nucleotides outside the gene matches: 18. Germline loops: CDR1 DFQATT, CDR2 SNEGSKA (reference sequence). The CDR3 extends over 18 amino acids. CDR3: CSASTRTGFGANNSPLHF. DNA of the CDR3: TGCAGTGCGAGTACCCGGACAGGGTTTGGAGCTAATAATTCACCCCTCCACTTT.

The chain is built from TRBV2 and TRBJ1-1, with D possibly TRBD1 on 6 matching bases. The CDR3 contains 14 residues. V lost 5 bases, J lost 9 bases, and 19 bases lay in between. Germline V gene sequence: CDR1 SNHLY, CDR2 FYNNEI. CDR3 sequence: CASSSLDSGAQAFF. CDR3 DNA sequence: TGTGCCAGCAGTTCCCTGGACAGCGGTGCACAAGCTTTCTTT.

V and J are TRBV5-1 and TRBJ1-2; D might be TRBD1 (6 bases). V shed 3 bases and J shed 4 bases, with 19 bases lying between them. This CDR3 spans 16 amino acids. The V gene's germline CDR1 is SGHRS and CDR2 YFSETQ. The CDR3 sequence is CASSYGNAQGPYGYTF. Written as DNA, the CDR3 is TGCGCCAGCAGCTACGGAAACGCACAGGGTCCCTATGGCTACACCTTC. Looking up the rest from reference TRBV5-1 and TRBJ1-2 gives the full variable domain: KAGVTQTPRYLIKTRGQQVTLSCSPISGHRSVSWYQQTPGQGLQFLFEYFSETQRNKGNFPGRFSGRQFSNSRSEMNVSTLELGDSALYLCASSYGNAQGPYGYTFGSGTRLTVV.

V and J are TRBV7-6 and TRBJ1-1; 8 bases are shared with TRBD1. Germline CDR1 and CDR2: SGHVS and FNYEAQ. With 4 bases clipped from V and 2 bases from J, the junction kept 3 bases outside the gene matches. The CDR3 loop spans 14 amino acids. The CDR3 nucleotides are TGTGCCAGCAGCTCCAGGGGGCTTAACACTGAAGCTTTCTTT. Protein sequence: CASSSRGLNTEAFF.

With regard to this clone: The identical CDR3 is also encoded by other nucleotide sequences in the sample. The V and J genes are TRBV13 and TRBJ1-4; D is perhaps TRBD1 (6 bases). V was cut by 0 bases and J by 5 bases, with 7 bases left in between. Germline V gene data show CDR1 as PRHDT and CDR2 as FYEKMQ (reference sequence). This CDR3 contains 14 residues. In nucleotides, the CDR3 is TGTGCCAGCAGCTTAGGGACAGGCAATGAAAAACTGTTTTTT. Its protein is CASSLGTGNEKLFF.

The rearrangement uses TRBV5-1 and TRBJ1-1; D gene ambiguous. The germline V gene has CDR1 SGHRS and CDR2 YFSETQ. The CDR3 totals 14 residues. Trimming shortened V by 4 bases and J by 3 bases, and 13 bases separated the two germline ends. The CDR3, as DNA: TGCGCCAGCAGCCGGGAAGACGGATACACTGAAGCTTTCTTT. Its protein product is CASSREDGYTEAFF.

With regard to this clone: The germline gene is not matched at one end of the junction; a read error may be the cause. The chain uses TRBV19 and TRBJ1-5; 8 nucleotides line up with TRBD1. The CDR3 spans 15 residues. Germline V CDR1 and CDR2: LNHDA, SQIVND (reference sequence). The CDR3 protein is CASSLDRGKGQPQHF. CDR3 coding DNA: TGTGCCAGTAGTCTAGACAGGGGAAAGGGACAGCCCCAGCATTTT.

The V and J genes are TRBV7-2 and TRBJ1-1, with TRBD1 matching 7 bases. The V gene's germline CDR1 is SGHTA and CDR2 FQGNSA. V shed 4 bases and J 8 bases; nucleotides not matched to a gene: 7. This CDR3 has 13 residues. CDR3 in DNA: TGTGCCAGCAGCTGGGGGACAGCTCGAGAAGCTTTCTTT. This encodes CASSWGTAREAFF. Drawing the rest from reference TRBV7-2 and TRBJ1-1, the complete variable domain is GAGVSQSPSNKVTEKGKDVELRCDPISGHTALYWYRQSLGQGLEFLIYFQGNSAPDKSGLPSDRFSAERTGGSVSTLTIQRTQQEDSAVYLCASSWGTAREAFFGQGTRLTVV.

The V call is TRBV10-2, the J call TRBJ1-2, with 7 positions matching TRBD1. CDR1 and CDR2 (germline): WSHSY, SAAADI. J was trimmed by 4 bases and V by 4 bases; bases with no gene match: 3. The CDR3 contains 13 residues. CDR3 sequence (DNA): TGCGCCAGCAGTGCACAGGGGAGCTATGGCTACACCTTC. Translation gives CASSAQGSYGYTF.

This chain links TRBV4-3 with TRBJ2-1, with D uncertain. Germline-derived CDR1 and CDR2 are LGHNA and YSLEER. V gave up 0 bases and J gave up 6 bases, with 6 bases separating them. This CDR3 has 13 residues. Here the CDR3 reads CASSQEPGNEQFF. The CDR3 bases are TGCGCCAGCAGCCAAGAGCCGGGCAATGAGCAGTTCTTC.